This T cell receptor (beta chain) was recovered during a study of memory CD4+ T cells and cytomegalovirus serostatus. Study-wide context: Healthy Belgian adult donors included several CMV-positive and some 25 CMV-negative people.

As processed by the authors: After removing out-of-frame reads, around 2 million distinct TCRbeta sequences remained. This table comes from immunoSEQ multiplex PCR, and its TCRdb copy is limited to in-frame clones, with some not included. The V and J calls and clone size come from that table; D and trimming were worked out from the DNA. The sample lists 25,000 to 30,000 clones, about 71% seen once, with 0.9% to 1.1% in the top ten. Germline CDR1 MNHEY, CDR2 SMNVEV (reference sequence). The CDR3 extends over 17 amino acids. Trimming stripped 1 base from V and 7 bases from J, with 19 bases between. The sort gate was single viable CD3+CD4+CD8-CD45RO+ cells for memory CD4+ T cells. Serostatus was set by detecting CMV pp150, pp28, p38, p52 IgG.

This TCR came from an adult in good health and CMV-seronegative. Material for sequencing was memory CD4+ T cells from blood. The chain joins TRBV27 to TRBJ2-2; weak D call: TRBD1 (6 bases). CDR3 sequence (DNA): TGTGCCAGCAGTTTATATCCCCCAACAGGGTTCATCGGGGAGCTGTTTTTT. Translating it yields CASSLYPPTGFIGELFF.